This T cell receptor beta chain is from a study of T-cell memory formation after mild COVID-19. The overall study: Largely donor-specific TCR clusters were found.

This clonotype was counted only a few times. The antigen is not known. Study-wide points: Detection of some responders pre-infection suggested pre-existing cross-reactive memory T cells participated. For second-wave clones that peaked at day 37, SARS-CoV-2 specificity went unverified.

CDR1 MNHEY and CDR2 SMNVEV come from the germline V gene (reference sequence). Trimming took off 2 bases at V and 4 bases at J, with 12 bases between the two ends. The CDR3 is made up of 14 amino acids. The authors produced TCR alpha and TCR beta cDNA libraries with sample barcodes and UMIs by 5'RACE using constant-segment primers. TCRdb reprocessed the 5' RACE reads via MiXCR and lists one record per CDR3 protein. The sample shows hundreds of thousands of distinct CDR3 sequences, roughly an eighth of them seen only once. The TCR comes from a man younger than 35 who had mild COVID-19 (a few samples of this study predate the infection). Cell type and time point are not known. Sequencing used PBMCs or a T cell subset sorted from them (not recorded which). The chain links TRBV27 to TRBJ2-7; a weak D match, TRBD1 (6 bases). CDR3 bases: TGTGCCAGCAGTTTACTCGGACAGAATTACGAGCAGTACTTC. Amino acids: CASSLLGQNYEQYF.